Described below is a single T cell receptor (beta chain) sequence and its context. The length of the CDR3 is 14 residues. Germline V gene lookup returns CDR1 SGHNT and CDR2 YYREEE (reference sequence). The V gene end was trimmed by 2 bases and the J gene end by 8 bases; junction bases not matched to a gene: 4. The treatment here: approximately 18 received Ad26.COV2.S at low or high dose, single or two shots; 5 received placebo; per-sample allocation not given. Following the first vaccine or placebo injection, samples were taken on day 63. An Ad26 vector that expressed Wuhan-strain SARS-CoV-2 spike constituted the vaccine. This entry is derived from a study of Ad26.COV2.S vaccination and SARS-CoV-2 variants. Study information: Participant was drawn from the COV1001 Ad26.COV2.S trial arm.

Method: immunoSEQ multiplex PCR; TCRdb's copy keeps in-frame clones and lacks some. The repertoire holds about 320,000 clones, with under 90% as singletons. V gene TRBV5-4 combines with J gene TRBJ1-6, with 7 nucleotides matching TRBD1. Sequences were derived from peripheral blood, sampled in a trial of Ad26.COV2.S vaccine versus placebo. The sequence derives from a person between 18 and 59 years old who received the Ad26.COV2.S COVID-19 vaccine or a placebo. CDR3 nucleotides: TGTGCCAGCAGCTTTGCCGGACAGGATTCACCCCTCCACTTT. It codes for CASSFAGQDSPLHF.